This TCR beta chain is from a study of blood T cell repertoires in COVID-19. Whole-study context: Samples taken during acute and convalescent COVID-19 were collected in the United States, Italy and Spain. Sources were T cells, B-cell-depleted T cells, or PBMCs; the material itself was cDNA or gDNA.

Per the original data handling: Reference gene primer amplification yielded estimated nucleated cell counts. Here immunoSEQ multiplex PCR was the method, and the copy in TCRdb shows in-frame clones only, minus some. D and trimming were read from the DNA, whereas the V and J calls and clone size are those reported in that table. The table lists about 51,000 clones, 82% of them singletons, with 13% to 15% in the top ten. This CDR3 region has 13 residues. V shed 6 bases and J 4 bases; nucleotides not matched to a gene: 5. In germline, CDR1 is SNHLY, CDR2 FYNNEI. The chain joins TRBV2 to TRBJ1-2; 7 nucleotides match TRBD1. The sequenced sample consisted of peripheral blood. This TCR was sampled from a human donor with acute or convalescent COVID-19. The donor label of this sample is uncertain. In DNA, the CDR3 is TGTGCCAGCAGGGGACAGTTGGGCTATGGCTACACCTTC. Its translation: CASRGQLGYGYTF.